The source of this TCR beta chain is a study of CD8 T cells in Susac syndrome. The study used treatment-naive patients who had stable or active relapsing-remitting disease as multiple sclerosis controls. Trimming pared 3 bases from V and 3 bases from J, leaving 15 bases between. The germline V gene encodes CDR1 MNHEY and CDR2 SVGEGT. This CDR3 is built from 15 residues. Random hexamers were used to reverse transcribe the RNA input (roughly 0.5 to 1 ug). Amplification of TCR beta CDR3 spanned 54 Vbeta and 13 Jbeta via immunoSEQ multiplex PCR. TCRdb re-analysed the immunoSEQ multiplex PCR reads in MiXCR, keeping a single row per CDR3 protein. Of about 290,000 distinct CDR3 sequences in the sample, 85% were seen once.

The sample comprised CD8+ T cells from PBMCs. This receptor was identified in a human donor with multiple sclerosis. This rearrangement joins TRBV6-2 or TRBV6-3 to TRBJ2-7; no firm D call. The DNA of the CDR3 is TGTGCCAGCAGTTATCTGTATGGCGGAAACTACGAGCAGTACTTC. Translated, it gives CASSYLYGGNYEQYF.